Listed here is a single TCR beta chain. The assay was immunoSEQ multiplex PCR, and TCRdb's table has in-frame clones only and misses some. The repertoire has roughly 38,000 clones, about 86% of them found once; the top ten carry approximately 60%. This specimen comes from a study of blood T cell repertoires in COVID-19. CDR1 and CDR2 from the germline V gene are LNHDA and SQIVND (reference sequence). The CDR3 is 16 amino acids. J gave up 3 bases and V 5 bases, and 7 bases lay outside the gene matches. This chain connects TRBV19 to TRBJ2-7; TRBD2 matches at 13 bases. This TCR came from a man in his 70s with acute or convalescent COVID-19. Sequenced input: peripheral blood. CDR3 protein: CASSPTRTSGSYEQYF. As DNA, the CDR3 is TGTGCCAGTAGTCCGACCCGGACTAGCGGGAGCTACGAGCAGTACTTC.